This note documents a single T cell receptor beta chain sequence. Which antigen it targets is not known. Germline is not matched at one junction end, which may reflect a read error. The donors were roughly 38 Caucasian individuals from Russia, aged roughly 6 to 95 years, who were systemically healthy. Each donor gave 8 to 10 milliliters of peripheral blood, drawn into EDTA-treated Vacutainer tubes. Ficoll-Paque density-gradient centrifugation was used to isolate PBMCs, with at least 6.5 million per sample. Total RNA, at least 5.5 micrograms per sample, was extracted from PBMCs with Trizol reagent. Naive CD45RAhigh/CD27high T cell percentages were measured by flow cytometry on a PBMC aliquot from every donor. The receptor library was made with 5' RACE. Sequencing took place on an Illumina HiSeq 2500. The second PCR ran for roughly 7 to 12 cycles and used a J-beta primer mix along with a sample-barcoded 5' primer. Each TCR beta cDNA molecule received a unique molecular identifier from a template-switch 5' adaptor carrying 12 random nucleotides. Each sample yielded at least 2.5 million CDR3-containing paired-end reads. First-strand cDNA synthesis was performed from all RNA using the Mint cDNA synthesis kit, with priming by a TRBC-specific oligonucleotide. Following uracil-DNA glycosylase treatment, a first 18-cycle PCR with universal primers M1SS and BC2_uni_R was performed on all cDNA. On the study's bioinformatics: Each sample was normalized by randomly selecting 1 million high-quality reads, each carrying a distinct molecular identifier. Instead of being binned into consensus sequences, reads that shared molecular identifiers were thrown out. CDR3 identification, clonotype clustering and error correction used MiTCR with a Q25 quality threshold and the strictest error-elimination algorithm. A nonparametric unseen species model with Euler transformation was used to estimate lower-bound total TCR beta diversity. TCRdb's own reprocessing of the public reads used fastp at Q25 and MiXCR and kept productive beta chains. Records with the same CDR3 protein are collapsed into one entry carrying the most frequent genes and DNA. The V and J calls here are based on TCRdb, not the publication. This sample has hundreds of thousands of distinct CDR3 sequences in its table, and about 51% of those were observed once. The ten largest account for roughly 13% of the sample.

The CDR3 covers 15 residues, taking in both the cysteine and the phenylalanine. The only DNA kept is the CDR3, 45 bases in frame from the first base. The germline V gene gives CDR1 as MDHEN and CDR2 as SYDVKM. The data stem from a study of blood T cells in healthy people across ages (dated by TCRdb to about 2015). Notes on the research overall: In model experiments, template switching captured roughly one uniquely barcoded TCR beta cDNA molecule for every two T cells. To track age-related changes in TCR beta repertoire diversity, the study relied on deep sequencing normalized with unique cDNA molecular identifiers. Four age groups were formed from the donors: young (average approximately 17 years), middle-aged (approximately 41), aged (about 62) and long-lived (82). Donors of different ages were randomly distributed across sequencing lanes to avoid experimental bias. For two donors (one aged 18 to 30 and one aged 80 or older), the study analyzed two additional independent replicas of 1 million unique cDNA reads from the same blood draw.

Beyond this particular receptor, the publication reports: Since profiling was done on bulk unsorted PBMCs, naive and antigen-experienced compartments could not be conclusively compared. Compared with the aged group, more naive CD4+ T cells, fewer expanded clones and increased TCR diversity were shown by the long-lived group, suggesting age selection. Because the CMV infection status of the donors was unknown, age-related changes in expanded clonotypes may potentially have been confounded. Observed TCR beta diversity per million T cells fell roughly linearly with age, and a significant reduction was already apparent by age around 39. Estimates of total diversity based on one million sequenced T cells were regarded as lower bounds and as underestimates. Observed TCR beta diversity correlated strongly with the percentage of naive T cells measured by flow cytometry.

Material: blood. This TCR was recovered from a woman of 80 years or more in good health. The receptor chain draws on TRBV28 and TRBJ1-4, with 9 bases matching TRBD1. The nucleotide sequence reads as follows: TGTGCCAACAGTCTCCCCGGGACAGGGAATGAAAAACTGTTTTTT. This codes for CANSLPGTGNEKLFF. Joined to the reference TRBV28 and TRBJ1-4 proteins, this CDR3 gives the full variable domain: DVKVTQSSRYLVKRTGEKVFLECVQDMDHENMFWYRQDPGLGLRLIYFSYDVKMKEKGDIPEGYSVSREKKERFSLILESASTNQTSMYLCANSLPGTGNEKLFFGSGTQLSVL.